This T cell receptor beta chain comes out of a study of T cells expressing NK-cell markers (TCRdb year 2020). Notes on the research overall: Under 10 donors provided sorted CD3+CD56+NKG2C+, CD3+CD56+NKG2C- and CD3+CD56-NKG2C+ T-cell subsets, whose TCR beta-chain repertoires were profiled. Illumina HiSeq 2000/2500, MiSeq or NextSeq was used to sequence libraries as 2 x 150 bp reads. Among the eight sequenced donors, seven were HCMV-seropositive and one was HCMV-seronegative. Randomly selected healthy volunteers, three men and five women, were used as the eight sequenced donors.

The sample was run on an Illumina HiSeq 2000. 5'RACE template switching, by which a universal primer site and unique molecular identifiers were added, was used to make TCR beta cDNA libraries. Synthesis of cDNA was primed from the TCR beta constant segment and was followed by two consecutive PCR amplification steps. In the paper's pipeline: MIGEC handled demultiplexing of the reads and grouping by UMI, while MiTCR was used to assemble and quantify clonotypes. To exclude erroneous sequences, only TCR cDNA sequences supported by at least two reads were retained. Downstream repertoire analysis used the tcR package, and clonotypes were matched across fractions by CDR3 nucleotide sequence plus V segment. VDJmatch was used to annotate antigen specificity against VDJdb, with one amino acid substitution in CDR3 permitted. TCRdb reprocessed the reads and provides one entry for every CDR3 protein sequence; no DNA is given. The V and J calls were determined by TCRdb, not by the authors. The table kept for this sample lists about 460,000 distinct CDR3 sequences. The ten largest clones represent approximately 1.5% of the sample.

Regarding this clonotype: It has no known antigen specificity.

Study-wide conclusions, independent of this receptor: Those dominant clonotypes were again the most abundant among CD3+CD56-NKG2C+ cells in a few donors, at about 28.3-65%. Whether the expanded NKG2C-expressing T cell clones were specific for HCMV antigens was left unclear. In a handful of donors, the dominant CD3+CD56+NKG2C+ clonotypes ranked among the top 10 CD8+ clonotypes, making up about 1.0-7.0% of CD8+ T cells.

HCMV-specific IgG was detected in serum with a commercial ELISA kit to determine HCMV serostatus. Ficoll density gradient centrifugation was used to isolate peripheral blood mononuclear cells from blood. The receptor comes from a woman between 45 and 60 years old in good health. Donor details come from another sample of the same person, matched by shared clones. The sample consisted of blood T cells: a sorted CD56 or NKG2C T cell subset, CD4+ or CD8+ T cells, or bulk PBMC T cells (not recorded which).

The CDR3 corresponds to CASSSSLGPILHEQFF. This chain joins TRBV6-5 to TRBJ2-1; the D call of TRBD2 rests on TCRdb alone, since no DNA is present to check it. The germline V gene specifies MNHEY as CDR1 and SVGAGI as CDR2. Its CDR3 holds 16 amino acids, cysteine through phenylalanine. No DNA appears here.